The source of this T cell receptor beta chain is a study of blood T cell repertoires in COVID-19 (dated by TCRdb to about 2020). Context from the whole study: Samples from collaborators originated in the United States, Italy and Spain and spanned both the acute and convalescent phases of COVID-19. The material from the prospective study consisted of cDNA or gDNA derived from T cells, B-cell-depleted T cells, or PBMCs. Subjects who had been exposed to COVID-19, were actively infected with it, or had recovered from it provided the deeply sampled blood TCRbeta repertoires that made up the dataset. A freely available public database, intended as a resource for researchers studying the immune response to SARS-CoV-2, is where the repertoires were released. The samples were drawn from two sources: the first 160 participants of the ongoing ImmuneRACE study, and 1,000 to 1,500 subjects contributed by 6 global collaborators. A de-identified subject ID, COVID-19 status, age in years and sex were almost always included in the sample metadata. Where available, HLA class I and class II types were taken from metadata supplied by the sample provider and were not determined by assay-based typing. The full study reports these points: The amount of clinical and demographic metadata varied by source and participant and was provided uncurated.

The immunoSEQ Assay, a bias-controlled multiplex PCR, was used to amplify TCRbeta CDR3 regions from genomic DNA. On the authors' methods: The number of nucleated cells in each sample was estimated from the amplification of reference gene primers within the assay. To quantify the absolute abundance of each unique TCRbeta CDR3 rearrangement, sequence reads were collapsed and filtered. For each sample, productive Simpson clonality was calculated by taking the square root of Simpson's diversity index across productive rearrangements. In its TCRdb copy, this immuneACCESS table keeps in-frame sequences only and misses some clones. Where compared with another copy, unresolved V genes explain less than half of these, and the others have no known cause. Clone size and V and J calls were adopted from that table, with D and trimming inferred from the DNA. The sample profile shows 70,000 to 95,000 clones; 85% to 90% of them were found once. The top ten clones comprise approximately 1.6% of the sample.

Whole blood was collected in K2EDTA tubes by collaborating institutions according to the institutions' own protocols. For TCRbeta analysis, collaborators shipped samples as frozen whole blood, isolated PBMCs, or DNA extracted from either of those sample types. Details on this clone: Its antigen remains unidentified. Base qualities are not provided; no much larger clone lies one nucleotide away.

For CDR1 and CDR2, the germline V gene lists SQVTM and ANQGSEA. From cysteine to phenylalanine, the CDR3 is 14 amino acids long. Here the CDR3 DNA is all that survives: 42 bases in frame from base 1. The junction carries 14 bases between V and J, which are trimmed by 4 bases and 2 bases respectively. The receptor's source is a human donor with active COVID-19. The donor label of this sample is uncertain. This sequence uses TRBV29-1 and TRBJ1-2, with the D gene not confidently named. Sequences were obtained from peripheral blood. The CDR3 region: CSVVQGTRNYGYTF. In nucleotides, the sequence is TGCAGCGTTGTTCAAGGTACCAGGAACTATGGCTACACCTTC.